This entry features one T cell receptor beta chain sequence. Its target is not known. The sample comes from a study of cytomegalovirus exposure and HLA in healthy donors. As for the study in general: An earlier analysis found roughly 100 million unique TCR beta sequences from 150 million to 200 million T cells. The Caucasian-associated ancestry cluster contained about 80% of the 398 genotyped donors.

This CDR3 has 14 amino acids. Germline V CDR1 and CDR2: LGHNA, YNFKEQ. V lost 3 bases to trimming and J lost 4 bases, with 7 bases between them. Vbeta (60) and Jbeta (13) primers were used in the PCR. TCRdb keeps only in-frame clones here, not all; method: immunoSEQ multiplex PCR. The data contain roughly 170,000 clones, approximately 81% of them singletons. Whole-study findings and limits: Rarity held for most TCR sequences, but there were some public TCRs that occurred in many donors. Reports credit the classifier with highly specific, highly sensitive diagnosis of cytomegalovirus status.

J is TRBJ2-6 and V is TRBV4-2, with D maybe TRBD2 (6 bases). Sequenced input: PBMCs. The TCR comes from a male donor in good health and CMV-seronegative. In nucleotides, the CDR3 is TGTGCCAGCAGCCAGGGGGGAGGGGCCAACGTCCTGACTTTC. Translation: CASSQGGGANVLTF.